This TCR beta chain was found in a study of regulatory T cells in long-lasting Graves disease. Library construction for TCR beta used iRepertoire HTBI primers and Arm-PCR of CDR3 regions. TCRdb re-analysed the multiplex PCR reads in MiXCR, keeping a single row per CDR3 protein. The sample lists hundreds of thousands of distinct CDR3 sequences, roughly 15% seen once, with 15% to 20% in the top ten. Remarks on this clonotype: This could be a read error, since a much larger clone is one nucleotide away.

Looked up from germline, CDR1 is SEHNR and CDR2 is FQNEAQ (reference sequence). The CDR3 is 14 amino acids. The V end was cut by 0 bases, the J end by 6 bases, with 8 bases between. The time point is: newly diagnosed GD, antithyroid drugs for less than 3 months. Preparation of the TCR library used RNA extracted from PBMCs. These records were also assigned to another study, of T cells in Graves' hyperthyroidism and ophthalmopathy.

This TCR derives from a young woman with Graves disease. The gene calls are TRBV7-9 and TRBJ2-2; D ambiguous. The input for sequencing was peripheral blood mononuclear cells (PBMCs), taken at new diagnosis, from a patient treated with antithyroid drugs. CDR3 coding DNA: TGTGCCAGCAGCTTAGCAGTTAACGCCGGGGAGCTGTTTTTT. Translated: CASSLAVNAGELFF.